These 21 T cell receptor beta chains were all obtained from the same sample, sequenced in a study of OX40 agonist ivuxolimab in advanced cancers. Libraries were built with the immunoSEQ multiplex PCR assay. As stored in TCRdb, this immuneACCESS dataset retains in-frame rearrangements with V and J assigned. A fraction of the clones does not appear; measured against another copy, unresolved V genes explain less than half of the discrepancy, and the remainder lacks a known reason. Across this sample there are fewer than 100,000 clones, with 80% to 90% seen only once. Of the sample, about 0.2% falls within the top ten clones. Here the sequenced sample was CD4+ or CD8+ T cells sorted from blood, taken in a trial of the OX40 agonist ivuxolimab. The receptors here all came from an adult with an advanced solid tumor such as melanoma, head and neck, liver or kidney cancer.

This clone has a single count. This chain links TRBV9 with TRBJ2-1; D ambiguous. This CDR3 spans 13 amino acids. The germline CDR1 and CDR2 sequences are SGDLS and YYNGEE. Trimming cost V 7 bases and J 0 bases, with 8 bases left between them. The DNA for the CDR3 is TGTGCCAGCGGCCCTAGCTCCTACAATGAGCAGTTCTTC. This codes for CASGPSSYNEQFF.

The gene calls are TRBV25-1 and TRBJ2-7; TRBD1 matches at 9 bases. J gave up 3 bases and V 3 bases, and 9 bases lay outside the gene matches. CDR1 is MGHDK and CDR2 is SYGVNS in the germline V gene. The CDR3 spans 16 residues. The CDR3 loop reads CASSDTPGQGNYEQYV. In nucleotides, the CDR3 is TGTGCCAGCAGTGACACTCCGGGACAGGGAAACTACGAGCAGTACGTC.

The rearrangement links TRBV1 to TRBJ2-1; TRBD2, the table's D call, was not compared with the DNA. TRBV1 is a pseudogene locus. This CDR3 region has 17 residues. This chain's CDR3 is CTSSAYCGSHQTNEQFF. The CDR3 coding sequence is TGCACCAGCAGCGCATACTGCGGTTCCCATCAGACGAATGAGCAGTTCTTC.

The V call is TRBV19, the J call TRBJ2-3, with D possibly matching TRBD2 (6 bases). Looked up from germline, CDR1 is LNHDA and CDR2 is SQIVND (reference sequence). Trimming shortened V by 6 bases and J by 2 bases, and 12 bases separated the two germline ends. The CDR3 totals 14 residues. The CDR3 region is CASRTGEFTDTQYF. CDR3 sequence (DNA): TGTGCCAGTAGGACGGGGGAATTCACAGATACGCAGTATTTT.

J is TRBJ2-3 and V is TRBV5-1; D unresolved. The CDR3 consists of 18 residues. V gave up 4 bases and J gave up 2 bases, with 23 bases separating them. CDR1 is SGHRS and CDR2 is YFSETQ in the germline V gene. CDR3 in DNA: TGCGCCAGCAGCCTGAGTGCGCGCCGAGCCCTGAACACAGATACGCAGTATTTT. It translates to CASSLSARRALNTDTQYF.

This chain links TRBV2 with TRBJ2-7, with 9 positions matching TRBD1. Germline CDR1 and CDR2: SNHLY and FYNNEI. The ends lost 3 bases at V and 4 bases at J; junction bases unmatched: 10. This CDR3 spans 16 amino acids. The CDR3 region is CASSDTGTGSFYEQYF. The CDR3 coding sequence is TGTGCCAGCAGTGATACCGGGACAGGGTCTTTTTACGAGCAGTACTTC.

The V gene is TRBV10-2, the J gene TRBJ2-6, with D hard to call. This CDR3 spans 16 amino acids. Germline values: CDR1 WSHSY, CDR2 SAAADI. V was cut by 0 bases and J by 2 bases, with 8 bases left in between. The CDR3 loop is CASSESPAAGANVLTF. The CDR3 region has the DNA TGCGCCAGCAGTGAGTCGCCTGCGGCTGGGGCCAACGTCCTGACTTTC.

This clone has more than one count but fewer than ten. The chain carries TRBV2 and TRBJ1-6, with D unclear. CDR3 length: 11 residues. The V end was cut by 4 bases, the J end by 16 bases, with 11 bases between. Per germline, CDR1 SNHLY and CDR2 FYNNEI. The CDR3 loop is CASSGSGPLHF. CDR3 sequence (DNA): TGTGCCAGCAGTGGGAGCGGGCCTCTCCACTTT.

This clone has only one observation. The J gene is TRBJ2-3, the V gene TRBV7-3, with TRBD2 matching over 9 bases. V shed 3 bases, J shed 3 bases, and the junction held 7 bases outside the gene matches. CDR3 length: 16 amino acids. The germline gives CDR1 SGHTA, CDR2 FQGTGA. The CDR3 region has the DNA TGTGCCAGCAGCTTGACTAGCGGTGGGGTGACAGATACGCAGTATTTT. Translated: CASSLTSGGVTDTQYF.

V usage is TRBV15 and J usage is TRBJ1-1, with TRBD1 as a possible D gene (5 bases). CDR3 length: 12 amino acids. V gave up 1 base and J gave up 13 bases, with 13 bases separating them. Germline CDR1 LNHNV, CDR2 YYDKDF (reference sequence). Here the CDR3 reads CATSRGGGSDFF. CDR3 nucleotide sequence: TGTGCCACCAGCAGAGGGGGGGGTTCGGATTTCTTT.

DNA of the CDR3: TGTGCCAGCACCCGACAGGGTCCTAATGAAAAACTGTTTTTT. It codes for CASTRQGPNEKLFF. The chain joins TRBV4-2 to TRBJ1-4; 7 bases agree with TRBD1. CDR3 size: 14 residues. In germline, CDR1 is LGHNA, CDR2 YNFKEQ. The V and J ends lost 7 bases and 3 bases, in that order; junction bases with no gene match: 5.

This clone was observed a handful of times. The rearrangement links TRBV27 to TRBJ1-1; D unresolved. The CDR3 has 14 residues. Germline V gene lookup returns CDR1 MNHEY and CDR2 SMNVEV (reference sequence). With 2 bases removed from V and 0 bases from J, the gap between germline ends came to 7 bases. The CDR3 spells CASSLRTMNTEAFF. As DNA, the CDR3 is TGTGCCAGCAGTTTAAGGACCATGAACACTGAAGCTTTCTTT.

This clone occurred once. The conserved phenylalanine or tryptophan is not found at the CDR3 terminus, so this likely reflects a read error. The DNA is omitted, as the CDR3 cannot be located on it reliably, and the CDR3 follows TCRdb's listing. This sequence joins TRBV6-1 and TRBJ1-2; TRBD1, the D gene given by the table, was not confirmed from the DNA. The CDR3 is 12 residues long, counting both termini. The germline V gene has CDR1 MNHNS and CDR2 SASEGT. The CDR3 loop is CASSKGQGGAHL.

The V and J genes are TRBV21-1 and TRBJ2-7; the table's D call of TRBD2 was not tested on the DNA. TRBV21-1 is classified as a pseudogene. The CDR3 sequence is 11 residues long. The CDR3 reads CASSTFYEQYF. The CDR3 bases are TGTGCCAGCAGCACCTTCTACGAGCAGTACTTC.

The rearrangement uses TRBV28 and TRBJ2-3; D unclear. The CDR3 sequence is 12 residues long. Per germline, CDR1 MDHEN and CDR2 SYDVKM. V was trimmed by 3 bases and J by 2 bases, leaving 3 bases between them. The CDR3 here is CASSLSTDTQYF. The CDR3 coding sequence is TGTGCCAGCAGTTTGTCCACAGATACGCAGTATTTT.

This clone is a singleton in its sample. V is TRBV30 and J is TRBJ2-1; 11 bases agree with TRBD2. Germline assignment: CDR1 GTSNPN and CDR2 SVGIG (reference sequence). The CDR3 covers 15 residues. The ends lost 2 bases at V and 9 bases at J; junction bases unmatched: 9. The CDR3 DNA sequence: TGTGCCTGGAGTCCACTAGCGGGAGAGATCACTGAGCAGTTCTTC. Its protein product is CAWSPLAGEITEQFF.

The chain couples TRBV2 to TRBJ2-1, with TRBD2 matching over 8 bases. Germline V gene sequence: CDR1 SNHLY, CDR2 FYNNEI. V dropped 4 bases and J dropped 0; count of bases not matched to a gene: 2. This CDR3 spans 15 amino acids. CDR3 sequence: CASSVLAGSYNEQFF. DNA of the CDR3: TGTGCCAGCAGTGTTCTAGCGGGCTCCTACAATGAGCAGTTCTTC.

This clone was seen once. The rearrangement uses TRBV7-2 and TRBJ1-1, with 8 positions matching TRBD1. J gave up 4 bases and V 1 base, and 5 bases lay outside the gene matches. Germline V gene data show CDR1 as SGHTA and CDR2 as FQGNSA. The CDR3 length is 15 residues. The DNA for the CDR3 is TGTGCCAGCAGCTTAGTGACAGGGGCGGGCACTGAAGCTTTCTTT. Encoded protein: CASSLVTGAGTEAFF.

Turning to this clone: This sample also contains other DNA sequences that code for the same CDR3. V is TRBV6-5 and J is TRBJ1-2, with D uncertain. There are 13 residues in the CDR3. With 6 bases removed from V and 0 bases from J, the gap between germline ends came to 8 bases. Germline V gene data show CDR1 as MNHEY and CDR2 as SVGAGI. CDR3 in DNA: TGTGCCAGCAGCTCTGCCGCTAACTATGGCTACACCTTC. It specifies CASSSAANYGYTF.

This chain links TRBV7-6 with TRBJ2-7; 7 positions agree with TRBD1. Unmatched junction bases numbered 10, after V lost 1 base and J lost 13 bases. Per germline, CDR1 SGHVS and CDR2 FNYEAQ. CDR3 length equals 13 residues. The CDR3 protein is CASSLGQGQTLYV. The CDR3 region has the DNA TGTGCCAGCAGCTTAGGACAGGGCCAAACCCTTTACGTC.

V usage is TRBV7-9 and J usage is TRBJ2-1, with TRBD2 identical over 16 bases. Germline CDR1 SEHNR, CDR2 FQNEAQ (reference sequence). The CDR3 totals 16 residues. The V segment lost 4 bases and the J segment 6 bases; nucleotides outside the gene matches: 3. CDR3 DNA sequence: TGTGCCAGCAGCTCCGGGACTAGCGGGGGGGCCAATGAGCAGTTCTTC. It encodes CASSSGTSGGANEQFF. The entire variable domain, with the rest obtained from reference TRBV7-9 and TRBJ2-1, is as follows: DTGVSQNPRHKITKRGQNVTFRCDPISEHNRLYWYRQTLGQGPEFLTYFQNEAQLEKSRLLSDRFSAERPKGSFSTLEIQRTEQGDSAMYLCASSSGTSGGANEQFFGPGTRLTVL.